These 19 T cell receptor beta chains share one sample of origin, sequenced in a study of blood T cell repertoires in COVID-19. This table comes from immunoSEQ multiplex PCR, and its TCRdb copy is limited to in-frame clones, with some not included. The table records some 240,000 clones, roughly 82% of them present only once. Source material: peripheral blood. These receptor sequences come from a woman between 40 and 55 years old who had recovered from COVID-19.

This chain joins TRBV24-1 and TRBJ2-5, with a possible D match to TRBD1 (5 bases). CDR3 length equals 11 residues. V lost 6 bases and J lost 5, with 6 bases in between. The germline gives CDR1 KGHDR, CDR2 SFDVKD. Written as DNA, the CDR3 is TGTGCCACCAGTCAGGGCGAGACCCAGTACTTC. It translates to CATSQGETQYF.

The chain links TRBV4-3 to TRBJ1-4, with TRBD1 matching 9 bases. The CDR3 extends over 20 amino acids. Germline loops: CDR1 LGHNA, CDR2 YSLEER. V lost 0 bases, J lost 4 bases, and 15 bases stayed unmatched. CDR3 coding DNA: TGCGCCAGCAGCCAAGAGGGGACTTTGGGGACAGGGATGTATAATGAAAAACTGTTTTTT. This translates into CASSQEGTLGTGMYNEKLFF.

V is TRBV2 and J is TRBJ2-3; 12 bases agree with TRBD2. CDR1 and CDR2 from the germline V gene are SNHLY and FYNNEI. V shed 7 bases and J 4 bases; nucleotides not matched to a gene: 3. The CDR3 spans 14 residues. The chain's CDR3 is CASTSSGGADTQYF. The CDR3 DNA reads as TGTGCCAGCACTTCTAGCGGGGGGGCAGATACGCAGTATTTT.

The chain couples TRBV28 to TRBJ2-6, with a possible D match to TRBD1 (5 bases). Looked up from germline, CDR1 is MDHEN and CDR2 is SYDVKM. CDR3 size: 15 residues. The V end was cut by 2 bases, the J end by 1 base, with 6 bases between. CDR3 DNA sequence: TGTGCCAGCAGTTTAACAGGTTCTGGGGCCAACGTCCTGACTTTC. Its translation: CASSLTGSGANVLTF. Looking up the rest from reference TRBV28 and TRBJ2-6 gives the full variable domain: DVKVTQSSRYLVKRTGEKVFLECVQDMDHENMFWYRQDPGLGLRLIYFSYDVKMKEKGDIPEGYSVSREKKERFSLILESASTNQTSMYLCASSLTGSGANVLTFGAGSRLTVL.

This CDR3 reads CASSYDTGYNEQFF. CDR3 coding DNA: TGTGCCAGCAGTTACGATACAGGTTACAATGAGCAGTTCTTC. The genes are TRBV6-5 and TRBJ2-1, with a tentative D call TRBD1 (5 bases). Per germline, CDR1 MNHEY and CDR2 SVGAGI. V was clipped by 2 bases and J by 4 bases, with 9 bases between them. The CDR3 loop spans 14 amino acids.

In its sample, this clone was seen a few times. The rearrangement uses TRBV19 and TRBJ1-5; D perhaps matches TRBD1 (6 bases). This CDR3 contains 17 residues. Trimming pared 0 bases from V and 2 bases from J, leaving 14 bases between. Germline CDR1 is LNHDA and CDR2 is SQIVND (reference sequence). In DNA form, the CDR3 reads TGTGCCAGTAGTATAGACGAACAGGGTGTTGGCAATCAGCCCCAGCATTTT. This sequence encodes CASSIDEQGVGNQPQHF.

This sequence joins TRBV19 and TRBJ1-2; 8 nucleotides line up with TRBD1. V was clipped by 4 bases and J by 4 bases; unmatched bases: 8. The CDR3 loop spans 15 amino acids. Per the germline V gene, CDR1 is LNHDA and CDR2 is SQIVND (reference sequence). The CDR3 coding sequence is TGTGCCAGTAGTACGCAATCCGGACAGGGCTATGGCTACACCTTC. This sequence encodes CASSTQSGQGYGYTF.

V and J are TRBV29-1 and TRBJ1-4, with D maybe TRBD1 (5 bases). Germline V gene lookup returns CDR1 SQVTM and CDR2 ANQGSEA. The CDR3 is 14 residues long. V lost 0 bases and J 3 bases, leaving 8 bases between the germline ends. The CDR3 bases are TGCAGCGTTGAAGATCGACAGTCTAATGAAAAACTGTTTTTT. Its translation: CSVEDRQSNEKLFF.

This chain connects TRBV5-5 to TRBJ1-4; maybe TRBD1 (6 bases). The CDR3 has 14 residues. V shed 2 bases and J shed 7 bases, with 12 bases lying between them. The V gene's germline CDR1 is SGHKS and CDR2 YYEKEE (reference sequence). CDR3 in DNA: TGTGCCAGCAGCTTCGGGGGGCTTAGTGAAAAACTGTTTTTT. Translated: CASSFGGLSEKLFF.

The CDR3 reads CASSLGQGSGSYNEQFF. CDR3 nucleotides: TGCGCCAGCAGCCTGGGACAGGGGTCAGGCTCCTACAATGAGCAGTTCTTC. This chain connects TRBV5-1 to TRBJ2-1; TRBD1 agrees at 10 bases. This CDR3 is built from 17 residues. Per the germline V gene, CDR1 is SGHRS and CDR2 is YFSETQ. Trimming took 4 bases from V and 0 from J; bases not matched to a gene: 7.

CDR3 DNA: TGTGCCAGCAGCTTACTAGCGGGGGCCTACAATGAGCAGTTCTTC. It codes for CASSLLAGAYNEQFF. The rearrangement uses TRBV11-2 and TRBJ2-1, with 10 positions matching TRBD2. Trimming cost V 2 bases and J 2 bases; bases outside gene matches: 0. The CDR3 runs 15 residues. Germline V CDR1 and CDR2: SGHAT, FQNNGV.

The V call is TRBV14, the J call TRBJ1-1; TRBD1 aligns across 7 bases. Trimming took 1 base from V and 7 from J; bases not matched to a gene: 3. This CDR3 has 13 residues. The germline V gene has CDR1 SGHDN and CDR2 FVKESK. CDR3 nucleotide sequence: TGTGCCAGCAGCCAAGGACAGGGCCTTGAAGCTTTCTTT. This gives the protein CASSQGQGLEAFF.

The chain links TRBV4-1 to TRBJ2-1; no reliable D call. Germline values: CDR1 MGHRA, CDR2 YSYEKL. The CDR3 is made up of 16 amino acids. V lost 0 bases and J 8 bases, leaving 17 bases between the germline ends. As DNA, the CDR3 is TGCGCCAGCAGCCAAGATAGGAGACCCGGGTTGGATGAGCAGTTCTTC. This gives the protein CASSQDRRPGLDEQFF.

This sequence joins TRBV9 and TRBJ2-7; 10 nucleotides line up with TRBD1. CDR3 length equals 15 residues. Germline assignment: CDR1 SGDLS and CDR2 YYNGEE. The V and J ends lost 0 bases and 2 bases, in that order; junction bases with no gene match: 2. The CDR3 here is CASSVGDRGPYEQYF. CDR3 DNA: TGTGCCAGCAGCGTAGGGGACAGGGGTCCCTACGAGCAGTACTTC.

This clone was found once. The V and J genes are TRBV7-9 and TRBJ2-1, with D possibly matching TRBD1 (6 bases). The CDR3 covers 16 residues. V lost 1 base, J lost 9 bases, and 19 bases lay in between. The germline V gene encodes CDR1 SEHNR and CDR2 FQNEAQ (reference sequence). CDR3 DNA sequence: TGTGCCAGCAGCTTAGGATCTCGGGACACTTTCACTGAGCAGTTCTTC. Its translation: CASSLGSRDTFTEQFF.

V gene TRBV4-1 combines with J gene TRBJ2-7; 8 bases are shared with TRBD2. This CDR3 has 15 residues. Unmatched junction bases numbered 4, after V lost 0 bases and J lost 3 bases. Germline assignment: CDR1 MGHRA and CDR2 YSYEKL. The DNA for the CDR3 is TGCGCCAGCAGCCAAGAACACAGCGGGGGCTACGAGCAGTACTTC. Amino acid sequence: CASSQEHSGGYEQYF.

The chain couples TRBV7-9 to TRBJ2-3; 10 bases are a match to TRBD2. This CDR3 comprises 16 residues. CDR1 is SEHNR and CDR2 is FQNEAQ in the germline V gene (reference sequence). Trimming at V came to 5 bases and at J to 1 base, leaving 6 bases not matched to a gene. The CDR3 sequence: CASSPIAGGGTDTQYF. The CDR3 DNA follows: TGTGCCAGCAGCCCTATAGCGGGGGGAGGCACAGATACGCAGTATTTT.

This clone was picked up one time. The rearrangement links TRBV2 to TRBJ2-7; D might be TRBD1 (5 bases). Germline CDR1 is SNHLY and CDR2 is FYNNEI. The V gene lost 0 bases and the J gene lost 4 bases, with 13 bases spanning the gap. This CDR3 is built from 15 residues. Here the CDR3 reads CASSEALPGPYEQYF. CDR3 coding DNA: TGTGCCAGCAGTGAAGCGCTTCCAGGGCCTTACGAGCAGTACTTC.

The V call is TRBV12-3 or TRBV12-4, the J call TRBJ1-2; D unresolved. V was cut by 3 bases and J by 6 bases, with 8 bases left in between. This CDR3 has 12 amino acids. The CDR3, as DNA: TGTGCCAGCAGTTTCAGCGGGGATGGCTACACCTTC. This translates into CASSFSGDGYTF.